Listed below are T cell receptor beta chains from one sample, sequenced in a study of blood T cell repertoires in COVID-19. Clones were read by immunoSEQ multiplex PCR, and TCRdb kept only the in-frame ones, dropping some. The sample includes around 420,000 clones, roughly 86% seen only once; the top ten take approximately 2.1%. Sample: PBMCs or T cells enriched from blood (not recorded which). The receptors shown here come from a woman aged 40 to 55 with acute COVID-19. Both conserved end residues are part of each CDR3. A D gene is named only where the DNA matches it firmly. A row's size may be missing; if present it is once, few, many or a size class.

cdr3_nt: TGTGCCAGCAGCTTTGGGACAGGGGGCGGTGGCTACACCTTC
cdr3_aa: CASSFGTGGGGYTF
j_call: TRBJ1-2
cdr3_length: 14
clone_size: .
v_call: TRBV7-9
d_call: TRBD1

cdr3_nt: TGCGCCAGCAGCGACGAGACAGGGTCACAAGGCTACACCTTC
cdr3_aa: CASSDETGSQGYTF
j_call: TRBJ1-2
cdr3_length: 14
clone_size: .
v_call: TRBV5-1
d_call: TRBD1

cdr3_nt: TGTGCCAGCAGCGTAGTTGACAGTATGGCCTATGGCTACACCTTC
cdr3_aa: CASSVVDSMAYGYTF
j_call: TRBJ1-2
cdr3_length: 15
clone_size: .
v_call: TRBV9
d_call: .

cdr3_nt: TGCGCCAGCAGCTACAGGGTGGGCACTGAAGCTTTCTTT
cdr3_aa: CASSYRVGTEAFF
j_call: TRBJ1-1
cdr3_length: 13
clone_size: .
v_call: TRBV5-1
d_call: .

cdr3_nt: TGTGCCAGTAGTATAAGGACAGGGACGGGTCAGCCCCAGCATTTT
cdr3_aa: CASSIRTGTGQPQHF
j_call: TRBJ1-5
cdr3_length: 15
clone_size: .
v_call: TRBV19
d_call: TRBD1

cdr3_nt: TGTGCCAGCAGTGAATGGGGGGGTAGCTCCTATAATTCACCCCTCCACTTT
cdr3_aa: CASSEWGGSSYNSPLHF
j_call: TRBJ1-6
cdr3_length: 17
clone_size: .
v_call: TRBV2
d_call: .

cdr3_nt: TGTGCCAGCAGTTCGACAGGGCCCTACGAGCAGTACTTC
cdr3_aa: CASSSTGPYEQYF
j_call: TRBJ2-7
cdr3_length: 13
clone_size: few
v_call: TRBV12-3/TRBV12-4
d_call: TRBD1

cdr3_nt: TGTGCCAGCAGCCAAGGGGGGCGGGAGCAGTACTTC
cdr3_aa: CASSQGGREQYF
j_call: TRBJ2-7
cdr3_length: 12
clone_size: .
v_call: TRBV3-1/TRBV3-2
d_call: .

cdr3_nt: TGTGCCAGCTCACCATCGGGACACTACAATGAGCAGTTCTTC
cdr3_aa: CASSPSGHYNEQFF
j_call: TRBJ2-1
cdr3_length: 14
clone_size: once
v_call: TRBV18
d_call: .

cdr3_nt: TGTGCCAGCAGCCCCCGGGGAGAGTGGAACACTGAAGCTTTCTTT
cdr3_aa: CASSPRGEWNTEAFF
j_call: TRBJ1-1
cdr3_length: 15
clone_size: .
v_call: TRBV27
d_call: .